The 12 T cell receptor beta chains listed next were all sequenced from one sample in a study of shared clonotypes between healthy human individuals. Sequenced by immunoSEQ multiplex PCR; TCRdb stores in-frame clones only, minus some. The sample holds millions of clones, approximately 92% seen once. Specimen: naive CD4+ T cells sorted from blood. Subset here: CD45RA+ positively selected. The receptors originated from a man between 18 and 35 years old in good health.

The genes are TRBV10-3 and TRBJ1-2, with 7 bases identical to TRBD1. The trim removed 2 bases at V and 5 bases at J, leaving 5 bases unmatched. CDR1 and CDR2 (germline): ENHRY, SYGVKD. The CDR3 is 14 residues long. As DNA, the CDR3 is TGTGCCATCAGTGAGGACAGGGTACCGTATGGCTACACCTTC. This codes for CAISEDRVPYGYTF.

A word on this clone: One end of the junction does not line up with germline, which may come from a read error. This CDR3 is also generated by other DNA sequences in the sample. The chain links TRBV20-1 to TRBJ1-2; D is uncertain. The CDR3 runs to 11 residues. CDR1 is DFQATT, CDR2 SNEGSKA, per germline (reference sequence). As DNA, the CDR3 is TGCAGTGCGAGAGGAGGGAATGGCTACACCTTC. Its translation is CSARGGNGYTF.

The chain carries TRBV27 and TRBJ1-1, with a possible D match to TRBD1 (5 bases). V was shortened by 5 bases and J by 3 bases, with 16 bases between the two germline ends. Germline V gene data show CDR1 as MNHEY and CDR2 as SMNVEV (reference sequence). CDR3 length: 15 residues. The CDR3 spells CASSGPSGGYTEAFF. CDR3 sequence (DNA): TGTGCCAGCAGTGGACCGTCGGGGGGGTACACTGAAGCTTTCTTT.

The J gene is TRBJ2-7, the V gene TRBV10-2; 7 nucleotides line up with TRBD2. The junction had 14 bases not matched to a gene; V was cut back by 3 bases and J by 9 bases. Germline V gives CDR1 WSHSY, CDR2 SAAADI. There are 15 residues in the CDR3. This chain's CDR3 is CASSEAGMGYAGQYF. The CDR3 region has the DNA TGCGCCAGCAGTGAAGCGGGGATGGGCTACGCTGGGCAGTACTTC.

The CDR3 DNA reads as TGTGCCAGCAGCTCTCCGACAGGGGGGGACTATGGCTACACCTTC. As protein: CASSSPTGGDYGYTF. The V call is TRBV6-6, the J call TRBJ1-2; 9 bases match TRBD1. CDR3 length equals 15 residues. Looked up from germline, CDR1 is MNHNY and CDR2 is SVGAGI (reference sequence). With 6 bases clipped from V and 3 bases from J, the junction kept 8 bases outside the gene matches.

The rearrangement joins TRBV5-1 to TRBJ2-7; D may correspond to TRBD1 or TRBD2 (5 bases each). The CDR3 is 16 amino acids. V was shortened by 4 bases and J by 0 bases, with 17 bases between the two germline ends. Germline V gives CDR1 SGHRS, CDR2 YFSETQ. The CDR3 spells CASSPGNRSPSYEQYF. As DNA, the CDR3 is TGCGCCAGCAGCCCCGGGAACAGGTCGCCCTCCTACGAGCAGTACTTC.

The chain carries TRBV6-5 and TRBJ2-7, with D hard to call. Trimming stripped 6 bases from V and 6 bases from J, with 9 bases between. Germline assignment: CDR1 MNHEY and CDR2 SVGAGI. The CDR3 is 11 amino acids. The CDR3 DNA follows: TGTGCCAGCAGGGGTGATTCCGAGCAGTACTTC. This sequence encodes CASRGDSEQYF.

This rearrangement joins TRBV5-1 to TRBJ2-1; the D call may be TRBD1 or TRBD2 (6 bases each). The CDR3 runs to 12 residues. Between the trimmed V and J ends, which lost 4 bases and 9 bases, there was a span of 11 bases. CDR1 is SGHRS, CDR2 YFSETQ, per germline. CDR3 in amino acids: CASSPQGGEQFF. The CDR3 coding sequence is TGCGCCAGCAGCCCACAGGGAGGTGAGCAGTTCTTC.

This chain links TRBV12-5 with TRBJ2-7; 9 bases are shared with TRBD2. Germline trimming cut 0 bases from V and 5 bases from J; bases unmatched to any gene: 2. Germline assignment: CDR1 LGHNT and CDR2 FRNRAP. The CDR3 spans 14 residues. CDR3 DNA: TGTGCTAGTGGTTTGGTCCGACTAGCGGACGAGCAGTACTTC. Translated, it gives CASGLVRLADEQYF. Filled out from reference TRBV12-5 and TRBJ2-7, the complete variable domain reads DARVTQTPRHKVTEMGQEVTMRCQPILGHNTVFWYRQTMMQGLELLAYFRNRAPLDDSGMPKDRFSAEMPDATLATLKIQPSEPRDSAVYFCASGLVRLADEQYFGPGTRLTVT.

V is TRBV28 and J is TRBJ1-2, with 8 bases that match TRBD1. The germline V gene encodes CDR1 MDHEN and CDR2 SYDVKM. This CDR3 has 13 amino acids. The V and J ends lost 6 bases and 7 bases, in that order; junction bases with no gene match: 7. The CDR3: CASRIDRGSGYTF. The CDR3 region has the DNA TGTGCCAGCAGAATAGACAGGGGAAGTGGCTACACCTTC.

This clone was counted a single time. The CDR3 sequence: CASRTGERYGYTF. As DNA, the CDR3 is TGTGCCAGCAGAACAGGGGAAAGGTATGGCTACACCTTC. The chain uses TRBV28 and TRBJ1-2; the match to TRBD1 covers 7 bases. J lost 5 bases, V lost 6 bases, and 6 bases had no gene match. The germline V gene has CDR1 MDHEN and CDR2 SYDVKM. This CDR3 is built from 13 residues.

The J gene is TRBJ1-5, the V gene TRBV28; D gene ambiguous. V lost 4 bases to trimming and J lost 5 bases, with 3 bases between them. Germline V lookup: CDR1 MDHEN, CDR2 SYDVKM. The CDR3 sequence is 11 residues long. CDR3 in DNA: TGTGCCAGCAGTTATTATCAGCCCCAGCATTTT. It codes for CASSYYQPQHF.